This T cell receptor (beta chain) was found in a study of cytomegalovirus exposure and HLA in healthy donors. Study background: The approximately 120 validation repertoires matched the 666 first-cohort repertoires in platform, a later analysis reported.

The method was immunoSEQ multiplex PCR; TCRdb's version includes in-frame clones alone and lacks a portion of them. The sample lists tens of thousands of clones, around 95% occurring once. In germline, CDR1 is MNHNS, CDR2 SASEGT. The V end lost 9 bases, the J end lost 4 bases, and 6 bases lay between the germline ends. CDR3 length: 10 amino acids. For this clone: Its antigen is not known.

Study conclusions and caveats: It was approximately 160 TCR beta chains that were listed as cytomegalovirus-associated. Using the classifier, cytomegalovirus status was reportedly diagnosed with high specificity and sensitivity.

This clonotype was sampled from a man younger than 35 in good health and CMV-seropositive. The sample was PBMCs. The genes are TRBV6-1 and TRBJ2-5; D is unclear. For the CDR3, the DNA is TGTGCCAGTGAGAGAGAGACCCAGTACTTC. As protein: CASERETQYF.